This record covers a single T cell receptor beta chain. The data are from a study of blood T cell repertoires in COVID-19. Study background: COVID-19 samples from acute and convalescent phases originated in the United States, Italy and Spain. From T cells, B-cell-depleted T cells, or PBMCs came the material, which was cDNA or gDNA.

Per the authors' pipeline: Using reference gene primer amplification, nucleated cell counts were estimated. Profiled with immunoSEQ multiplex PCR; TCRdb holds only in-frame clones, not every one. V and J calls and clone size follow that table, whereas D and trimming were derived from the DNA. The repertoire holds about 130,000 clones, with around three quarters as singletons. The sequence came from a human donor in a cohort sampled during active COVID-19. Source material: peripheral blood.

CDR3: CASSWTGGNTEAFF. CDR3 DNA sequence: TGTGCCAGCAGTTGGACAGGGGGAAACACTGAAGCTTTCTTT. The genes are TRBV5-5 and TRBJ1-1; 10 nucleotides align to TRBD1. CDR1 is SGHKS and CDR2 is YYEKEE in the germline V gene (reference sequence). The CDR3 is 14 residues long. The ends lost 5 bases at V and 2 bases at J; junction bases unmatched: 3.